The rows below give T cell receptor beta chains drawn from one sample of a study of blood T cell repertoires in COVID-19. Assay: immunoSEQ multiplex PCR; the TCRdb copy retains only in-frame clones and omits some. The data show some 400,000 clones, over 75% seen once. The specimen sequenced was peripheral blood. These receptors originate from a woman in her 30s with COVID-19, enrolled during active disease. CDR3s include the opening cysteine and the closing phenylalanine or tryptophan. The D gene is left open where the match is weak. Clone size, where shown, is once, few, many, or a class for clones that have expanded.

J: TRBJ2-1; size: NA; D: TRBD2; V: TRBV5-1; CDR3: CASSLVLAGGDEQFF; DNA: TGCGCCAGCAGCTTGGTTCTAGCGGGAGGGGATGAGCAGTTCTTC
J: TRBJ2-3; size: NA; D: NA; V: TRBV9; CDR3: CASSGGASVTDTQYF; DNA: TGTGCCAGCAGCGGAGGGGCTAGCGTAACAGATACGCAGTATTTT
J: TRBJ2-1; size: NA; D: TRBD2; V: TRBV5-1; CDR3: CASSLTLAGHNEQFF; DNA: TGCGCCAGCAGCTTGACACTAGCGGGCCACAATGAGCAGTTCTTC
J: TRBJ1-5; size: NA; D: NA; V: TRBV6-5; CDR3: CASSYAGSNQPQHF; DNA: TGTGCCAGCAGTTACGCAGGGAGCAATCAGCCCCAGCATTTT
J: TRBJ2-1; size: once; D: NA; V: TRBV29-1; CDR3: CSVAGSYNEQFF; DNA: TGCAGCGTAGCGGGTTCCTACAATGAGCAGTTCTTC
J: TRBJ2-1; size: NA; D: NA; V: TRBV27; CDR3: CASSSQGGYNEQFF; DNA: TGTGCCAGCAGTTCCCAGGGGGGCTACAATGAGCAGTTCTTC
J: TRBJ2-1; size: NA; D: NA; V: TRBV29-1; CDR3: CSVEDGPGTNLIGQFF; DNA: TGCAGCGTTGAAGACGGACCCGGGACAAATCTAATTGGGCAGTTCTTC
J: TRBJ2-5; size: NA; D: NA; V: TRBV28; CDR3: CASSLGLARGLDQETQYF; DNA: TGTGCCAGCAGCCTCGGGCTAGCGCGGGGCCTCGACCAAGAGACCCAGTACTTC
J: TRBJ1-4; size: NA; D: NA; V: TRBV5-1; CDR3: CASSRGSDEKLFF; DNA: TGCGCCAGCAGCCGGGGATCGGATGAAAAACTGTTTTTT
J: TRBJ2-1; size: NA; D: NA; V: TRBV11-2; CDR3: CASRGNEQFF; DNA: TGTGCCAGCCGGGGGAATGAGCAGTTCTTC
J: TRBJ1-6; size: NA; D: NA; V: TRBV7-9; CDR3: CASSLEAGHSPLHF; DNA: TGTGCCAGCAGCTTAGAAGCAGGGCATTCACCCCTCCACTTT
J: TRBJ1-2; size: NA; D: TRBD1; V: TRBV4-2; CDR3: CASSQLGQGRIYGYTF; DNA: TGTGCCAGCAGCCAATTAGGACAGGGGCGTATCTATGGCTACACCTTC
J: TRBJ2-2; size: NA; D: NA; V: TRBV5-1; CDR3: CASSLAGVDTGELFF; DNA: TGCGCCAGCAGCTTGGCGGGAGTCGACACCGGGGAGCTGTTTTTT
J: TRBJ1-1; size: NA; D: NA; V: TRBV19; CDR3: CASSRPRQGNTEAFF; DNA: TGTGCCAGTAGTCGGCCTAGGCAGGGGAACACTGAAGCTTTCTTT
J: TRBJ1-1; size: NA; D: TRBD1; V: TRBV9; CDR3: CASSRTGGREAFF; DNA: TGTGCCAGCAGCCGAACAGGGGGCAGGGAAGCTTTCTTT
J: TRBJ2-5; size: NA; D: NA; V: TRBV5-1; CDR3: CASSFEDGGGETQYF; DNA: TGCGCCAGCAGCTTTGAGGACGGGGGTGGGGAGACCCAGTACTTC
J: TRBJ1-1; size: NA; D: NA; V: TRBV18; CDR3: CASSPGLSNTEAFF; DNA: TGTGCCAGCTCACCTGGACTCTCGAACACTGAAGCTTTCTTT
J: TRBJ2-7; size: NA; D: NA; V: TRBV2; CDR3: CASRRRQPGEQYF; DNA: TGTGCCAGCAGGAGGAGACAGCCTGGCGAGCAGTACTTC
J: TRBJ2-2; size: NA; D: NA; V: TRBV6-5; CDR3: CASSYGLASNTGELFF; DNA: TGTGCCAGCAGTTATGGGCTAGCTTCGAACACCGGGGAGCTGTTTTTT
J: TRBJ1-1; size: NA; D: TRBD1; V: TRBV7-8; CDR3: CASSISSGGRTEAFF; DNA: TGTGCCAGCAGCATATCCTCAGGGGGACGGACTGAAGCTTTCTTT
J: TRBJ2-7; size: NA; D: NA; V: TRBV2; CDR3: CASIHSYEQYF; DNA: TGTGCCAGCATACACTCCTACGAGCAGTACTTC
J: TRBJ1-6; size: NA; D: NA; V: TRBV5-6; CDR3: CASSVDGGSKNSPLHF; DNA: TGTGCCAGCAGCGTGGATGGAGGAAGTAAAAATTCACCCCTCCACTTT
J: TRBJ2-5; size: few; D: NA; V: TRBV5-1; CDR3: CASSLGVRQETQYF; DNA: TGCGCCAGCAGCTTAGGAGTCCGGCAAGAGACCCAGTACTTC
J: TRBJ1-5; size: NA; D: NA; V: TRBV15; CDR3: CATSAGVTNQPQHF; DNA: TGTGCCACCAGCGCGGGAGTTACCAATCAGCCCCAGCATTTT
J: TRBJ1-2; size: NA; D: NA; V: TRBV16; CDR3: CASSQGGADYGYTF; DNA: TGTGCCAGCAGCCAAGGCGGGGCTGACTATGGCTACACCTTC
J: TRBJ2-1; size: NA; D: NA; V: TRBV18; CDR3: CASSHRAGQQFF; DNA: TGTGCCAGCTCTCACCGCGCGGGACAGCAGTTCTTC
J: TRBJ2-1; size: NA; D: TRBD2; V: TRBV3-1/TRBV3-2; CDR3: CASRTSGYNEQFF; DNA: TGTGCCAGCCGGACTAGCGGCTACAATGAGCAGTTCTTC
J: TRBJ2-1; size: NA; D: NA; V: TRBV21-1; CDR3: CASSKKEVTSGSYNEQFF; DNA: TGTGCCAGCAGCAAAAAGGAGGTTACTAGCGGGTCCTACAATGAGCAGTTCTTC
J: TRBJ2-7; size: NA; D: TRBD1; V: TRBV14; CDR3: CASSRLSTGAYEQYF; DNA: TGTGCCAGCAGCCGTCTTTCTACAGGGGCCTACGAGCAGTACTTC
J: TRBJ1-1; size: once; D: TRBD1; V: TRBV19; CDR3: CAIADRGNTEAFF; DNA: TGTGCCATTGCGGACAGGGGGAACACTGAAGCTTTCTTT
J: TRBJ1-4; size: NA; D: TRBD1; V: TRBV24-1; CDR3: CALSDRGNEKLFF; DNA: TGTGCCCTCTCGGACAGGGGGAATGAAAAACTGTTTTTT
J: TRBJ2-3; size: once; D: TRBD1; V: TRBV27; CDR3: CASSKILGQGADTQYF; DNA: TGTGCCAGCAGTAAGATACTGGGACAGGGCGCAGATACGCAGTATTTT
J: TRBJ1-6; size: NA; D: TRBD1; V: TRBV30; CDR3: CAWSGTGAYNSPLHF; DNA: TGTGCCTGGAGTGGGACAGGGGCCTATAATTCACCCCTCCACTTT
J: TRBJ2-1; size: NA; D: NA; V: TRBV2; CDR3: CASRQLVVQFF; DNA: TGTGCCAGCAGGCAACTAGTTGTGCAGTTCTTC
J: TRBJ1-2; size: NA; D: NA; V: TRBV27; CDR3: CASRLDRFYTF; DNA: TGTGCCAGCCGACTGGACAGATTTTACACCTTC
J: TRBJ1-6; size: NA; D: NA; V: TRBV2; CDR3: CASSERAGESPLHF; DNA: TGTGCCAGCAGTGAAAGGGCAGGGGAATCACCCCTCCACTTT
J: TRBJ2-1; size: NA; D: TRBD2; V: TRBV5-1; CDR3: CASYSGREYNEQFF; DNA: TGCGCCAGCTACAGCGGGAGAGAGTACAATGAGCAGTTCTTC
J: TRBJ2-7; size: NA; D: TRBD1; V: TRBV2; CDR3: CASNLQDRGQYEQYF; DNA: TGTGCCAGCAATCTCCAGGACAGGGGGCAGTACGAGCAGTACTTC
J: TRBJ1-2; size: NA; D: TRBD1; V: TRBV28; CDR3: CASRYTDRGRNYGYTF; DNA: TGTGCCAGCAGATATACGGACAGGGGGCGCAACTATGGCTACACCTTC
J: TRBJ2-7; size: NA; D: TRBD1; V: TRBV30; CDR3: CAWSGGQGAGEQYF; DNA: TGTGCCTGGAGCGGGGGACAGGGGGCAGGGGAGCAGTACTTC
J: TRBJ2-2; size: NA; D: NA; V: TRBV24-1; CDR3: CATSDFGGNTGELFF; DNA: TGTGCCACCAGTGATTTCGGCGGGAACACCGGGGAGCTGTTTTTT
J: TRBJ2-5; size: once; D: NA; V: TRBV6-5; CDR3: CASSYYTGLGETQYF; DNA: TGTGCCAGCAGTTACTACACAGGGCTTGGAGAGACCCAGTACTTC
J: TRBJ2-3; size: NA; D: NA; V: TRBV4-1; CDR3: CASSQDRPRGTDTQYF; DNA: TGCGCCAGCAGCCAAGACCGACCGCGGGGCACAGATACGCAGTATTTT
J: TRBJ1-1; size: NA; D: NA; V: TRBV6-5; CDR3: CAGKAQVNTEAFF; DNA: TGTGCCGGTAAGGCACAGGTTAACACTGAAGCTTTCTTT